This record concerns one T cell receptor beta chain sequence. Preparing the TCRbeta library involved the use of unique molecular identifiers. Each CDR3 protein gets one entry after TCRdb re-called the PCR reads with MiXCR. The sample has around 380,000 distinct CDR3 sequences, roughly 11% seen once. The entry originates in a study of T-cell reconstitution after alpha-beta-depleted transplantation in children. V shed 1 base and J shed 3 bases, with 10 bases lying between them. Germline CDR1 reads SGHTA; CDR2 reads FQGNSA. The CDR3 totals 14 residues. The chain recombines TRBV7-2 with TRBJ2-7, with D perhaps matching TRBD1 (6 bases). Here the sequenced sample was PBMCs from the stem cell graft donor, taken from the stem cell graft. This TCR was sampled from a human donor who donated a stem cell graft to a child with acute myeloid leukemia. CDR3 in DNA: TGTGCCAGCAGCTTAGGGGTCAGGGGCTACGAGCAGTACTTC. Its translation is CASSLGVRGYEQYF.